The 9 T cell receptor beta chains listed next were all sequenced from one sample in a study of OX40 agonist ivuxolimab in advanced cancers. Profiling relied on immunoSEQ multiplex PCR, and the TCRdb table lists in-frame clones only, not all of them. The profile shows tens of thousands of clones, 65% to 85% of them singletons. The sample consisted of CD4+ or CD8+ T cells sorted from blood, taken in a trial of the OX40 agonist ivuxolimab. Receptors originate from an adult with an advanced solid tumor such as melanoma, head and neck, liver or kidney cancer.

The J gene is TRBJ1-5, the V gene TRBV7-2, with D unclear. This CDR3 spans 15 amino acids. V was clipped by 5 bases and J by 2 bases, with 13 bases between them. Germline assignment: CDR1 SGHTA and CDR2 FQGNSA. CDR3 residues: CASSLQGLGNQPQHF. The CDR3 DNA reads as TGTGCCAGCAGCCTACAAGGGCTTGGCAATCAGCCCCAGCATTTT.

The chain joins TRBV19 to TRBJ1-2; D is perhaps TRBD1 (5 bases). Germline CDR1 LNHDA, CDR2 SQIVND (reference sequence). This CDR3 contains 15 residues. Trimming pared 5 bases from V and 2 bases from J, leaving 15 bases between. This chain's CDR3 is CASSVRPTGNYGYTF. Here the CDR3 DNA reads TGTGCCAGTAGTGTACGTCCTACAGGAAACTATGGCTACACCTTC.

In DNA, the CDR3 is TGTGCCAGCTCACCAGCTAATAGCAATCAGCCCCAGCATTTT. Its translation: CASSPANSNQPQHF. The chain combines TRBV18 with TRBJ1-5; D remains ambiguous. V lost 2 bases to trimming and J lost 0 bases, with 5 bases between them. The germline CDR1 and CDR2 sequences are KGHSH and LQKENI. This CDR3 spans 14 amino acids.

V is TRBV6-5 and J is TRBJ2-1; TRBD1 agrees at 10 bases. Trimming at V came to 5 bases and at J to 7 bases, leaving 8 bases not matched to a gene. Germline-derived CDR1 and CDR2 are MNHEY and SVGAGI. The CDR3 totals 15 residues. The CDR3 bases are TGTGCCAGCAGTAACCGACAGGGGGCGCTTAATGAGCAGTTCTTC. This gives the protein CASSNRQGALNEQFF.

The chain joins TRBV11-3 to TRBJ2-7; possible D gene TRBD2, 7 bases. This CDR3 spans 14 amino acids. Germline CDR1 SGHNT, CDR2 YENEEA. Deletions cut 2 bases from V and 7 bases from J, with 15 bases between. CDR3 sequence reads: CASSLPEGGREQYF. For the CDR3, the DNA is TGTGCCAGCAGCTTACCCGAGGGGGGGCGTGAGCAGTACTTC.

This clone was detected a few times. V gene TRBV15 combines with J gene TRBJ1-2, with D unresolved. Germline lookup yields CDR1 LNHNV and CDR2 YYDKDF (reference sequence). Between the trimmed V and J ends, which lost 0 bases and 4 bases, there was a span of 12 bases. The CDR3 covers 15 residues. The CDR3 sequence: CATSRDQEMGYGYTF. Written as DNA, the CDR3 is TGTGCCACCAGCAGAGATCAAGAGATGGGCTATGGCTACACCTTC.

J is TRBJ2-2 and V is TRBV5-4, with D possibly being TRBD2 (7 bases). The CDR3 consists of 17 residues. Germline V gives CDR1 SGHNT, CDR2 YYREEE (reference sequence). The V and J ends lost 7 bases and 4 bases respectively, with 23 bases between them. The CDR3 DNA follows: TGTGCCAGCGCCCTTACGGGGCGGGGGCCTTCCACCGGGGAGCTGTTTTTT. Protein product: CASALTGRGPSTGELFF.

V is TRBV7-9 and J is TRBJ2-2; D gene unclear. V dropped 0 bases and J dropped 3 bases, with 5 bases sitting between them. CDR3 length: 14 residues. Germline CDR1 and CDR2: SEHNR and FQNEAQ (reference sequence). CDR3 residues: CASSLAGYTGELFF. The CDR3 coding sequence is TGTGCCAGCAGCTTAGCCGGATACACCGGGGAGCTGTTTTTT.

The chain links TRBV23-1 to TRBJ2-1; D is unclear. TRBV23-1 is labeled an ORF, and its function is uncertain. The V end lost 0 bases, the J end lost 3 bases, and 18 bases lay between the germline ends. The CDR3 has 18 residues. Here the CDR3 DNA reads TGCGCCAGCAGTCAATCTGGAAGGGAAGAAATAGACTACAATGAGCAGTTCTTC. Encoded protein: CASSQSGREEIDYNEQFF.